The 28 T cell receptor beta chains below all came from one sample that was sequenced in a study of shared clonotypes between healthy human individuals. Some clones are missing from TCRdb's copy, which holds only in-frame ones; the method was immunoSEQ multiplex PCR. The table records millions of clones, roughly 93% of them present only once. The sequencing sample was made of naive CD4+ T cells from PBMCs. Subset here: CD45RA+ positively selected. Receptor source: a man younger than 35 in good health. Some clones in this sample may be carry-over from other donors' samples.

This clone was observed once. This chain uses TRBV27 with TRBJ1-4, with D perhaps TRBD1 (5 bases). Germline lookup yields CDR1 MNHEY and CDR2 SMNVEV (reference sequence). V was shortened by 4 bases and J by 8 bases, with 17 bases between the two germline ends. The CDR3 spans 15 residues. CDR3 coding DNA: TGTGCCAGCAGTTCTGGGACGTTTAAAGGGGAAAAACTGTTTTTT. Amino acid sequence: CASSSGTFKGEKLFF.

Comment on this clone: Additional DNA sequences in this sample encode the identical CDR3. The chain's CDR3 is CASSYDRNTEAFF. The CDR3 nucleotides are TGTGCCAGCAGCTATGACAGGAACACTGAAGCTTTCTTT. This chain connects TRBV5-4 to TRBJ1-1, with TRBD1 as a possible D gene (5 bases). V dropped 3 bases and J dropped 1 base, with 7 bases sitting between them. CDR1 is SGHNT, CDR2 YYREEE, per germline (reference sequence). The CDR3 loop spans 13 amino acids.

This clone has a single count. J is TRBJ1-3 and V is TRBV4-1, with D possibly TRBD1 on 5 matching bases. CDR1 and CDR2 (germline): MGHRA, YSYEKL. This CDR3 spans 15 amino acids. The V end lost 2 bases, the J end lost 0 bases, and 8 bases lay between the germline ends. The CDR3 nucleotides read TGCGCCAGCAGCCAACCGGGGACCTCTGGAAACACCATATATTTT. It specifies CASSQPGTSGNTIYF.

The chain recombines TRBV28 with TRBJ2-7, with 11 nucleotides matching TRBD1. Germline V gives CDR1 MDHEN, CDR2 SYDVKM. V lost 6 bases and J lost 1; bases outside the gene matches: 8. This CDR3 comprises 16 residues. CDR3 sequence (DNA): TGTGCCAGCAGAGCCAGGGGGACAGGGGGGTCCTACGAGCAGTACTTC. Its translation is CASRARGTGGSYEQYF.

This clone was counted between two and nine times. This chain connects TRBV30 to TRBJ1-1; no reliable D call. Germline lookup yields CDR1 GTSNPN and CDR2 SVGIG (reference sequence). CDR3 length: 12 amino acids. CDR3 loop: CAAAGERTEAFF. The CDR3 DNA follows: TGTGCTGCGGCAGGCGAGCGCACTGAAGCTTTCTTT.

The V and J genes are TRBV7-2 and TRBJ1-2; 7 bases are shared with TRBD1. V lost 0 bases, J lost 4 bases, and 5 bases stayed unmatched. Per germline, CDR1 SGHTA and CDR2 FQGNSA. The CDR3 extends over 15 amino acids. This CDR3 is CASSLARGTAYGYTF. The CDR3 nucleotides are TGTGCCAGCAGCTTAGCTCGAGGGACAGCCTATGGCTACACCTTC.

The CDR3 sequence is CASSPGLAGAKYF. CDR3 nucleotide sequence: TGCGCCAGCAGCCCAGGATTAGCGGGGGCCAAGTACTTC. The V call is TRBV5-1, the J call TRBJ2-5, with 9 bases that match TRBD2. The germline V gene encodes CDR1 SGHRS and CDR2 YFSETQ. The CDR3 loop spans 13 amino acids. The J segment lost 12 bases and the V segment lost 4 bases, leaving 10 bases of the junction unmatched. Combining the CDR3 with reference TRBV5-1 and TRBJ2-5 gives the whole variable domain KAGVTQTPRYLIKTRGQQVTLSCSPISGHRSVSWYQQTPGQGLQFLFEYFSETQRNKGNFPGRFSGRQFSNSRSEMNVSTLELGDSALYLCASSPGLAGAKYFGPGTRLLVL.

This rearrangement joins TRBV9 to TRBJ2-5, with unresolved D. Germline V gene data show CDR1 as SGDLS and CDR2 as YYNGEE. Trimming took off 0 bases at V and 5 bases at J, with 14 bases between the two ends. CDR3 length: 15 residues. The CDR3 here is CASSVGAGMVETQYF. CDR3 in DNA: TGTGCCAGCAGCGTAGGGGCAGGTATGGTGGAGACCCAGTACTTC. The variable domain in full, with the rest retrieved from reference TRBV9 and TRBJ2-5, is DSGVTQTPKHLITATGQRVTLRCSPRSGDLSVYWYQQSLDQGLQFLIQYYNGEERAKGNILERFSAQQFPDLHSELNLSSLELGDSALYFCASSVGAGMVETQYFGPGTRLLVL.

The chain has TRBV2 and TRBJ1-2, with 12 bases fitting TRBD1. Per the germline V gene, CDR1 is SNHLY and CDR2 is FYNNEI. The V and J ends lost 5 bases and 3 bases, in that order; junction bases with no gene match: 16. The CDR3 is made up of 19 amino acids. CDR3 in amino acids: CASSRPSSGTGGFDYGYTF. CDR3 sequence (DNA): TGTGCCAGCAGTCGACCCTCATCCGGGACAGGGGGCTTCGACTATGGCTACACCTTC.

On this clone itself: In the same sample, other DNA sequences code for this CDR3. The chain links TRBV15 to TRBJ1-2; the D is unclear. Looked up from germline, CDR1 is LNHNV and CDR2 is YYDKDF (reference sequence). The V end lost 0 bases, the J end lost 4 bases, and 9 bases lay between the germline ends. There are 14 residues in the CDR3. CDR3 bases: TGTGCCACCAGCAGAGATCGAGGGAGCTATGGCTACACCTTC. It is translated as CATSRDRGSYGYTF.

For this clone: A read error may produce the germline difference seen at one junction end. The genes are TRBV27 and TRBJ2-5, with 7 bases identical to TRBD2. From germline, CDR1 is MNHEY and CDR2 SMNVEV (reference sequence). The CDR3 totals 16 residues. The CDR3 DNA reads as TGTGCCAGCAGTCTCCAGACCGGGACTACCAAAGAGATCCAGTACTTC. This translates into CASSLQTGTTKEIQYF.

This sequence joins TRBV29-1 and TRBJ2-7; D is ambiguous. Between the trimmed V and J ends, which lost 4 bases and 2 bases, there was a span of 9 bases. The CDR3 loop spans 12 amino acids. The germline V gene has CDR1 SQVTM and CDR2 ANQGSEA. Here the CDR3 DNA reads TGCAGCGTTGCCGGGCCGGCCTACGAGCAGTACTTC. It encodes CSVAGPAYEQYF.

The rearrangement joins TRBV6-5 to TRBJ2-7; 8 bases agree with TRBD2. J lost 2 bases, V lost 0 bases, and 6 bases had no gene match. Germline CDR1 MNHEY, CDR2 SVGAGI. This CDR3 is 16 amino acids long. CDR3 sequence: CASSYSYLSGTYEQYF. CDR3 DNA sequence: TGTGCCAGCAGTTACTCCTACCTTAGCGGGACCTACGAGCAGTACTTC.

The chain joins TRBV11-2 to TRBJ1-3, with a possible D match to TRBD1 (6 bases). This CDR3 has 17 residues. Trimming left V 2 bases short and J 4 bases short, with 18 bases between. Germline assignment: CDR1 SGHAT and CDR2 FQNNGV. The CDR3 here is CASSLQSWGARGNTIYF. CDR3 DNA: TGTGCCAGCAGCTTACAAAGCTGGGGGGCGAGAGGAAACACCATATATTTT.

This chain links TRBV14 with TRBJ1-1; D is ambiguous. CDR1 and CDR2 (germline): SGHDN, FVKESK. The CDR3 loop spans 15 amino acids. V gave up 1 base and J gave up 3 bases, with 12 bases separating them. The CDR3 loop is CASSQGTPKYTEAFF. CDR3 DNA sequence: TGTGCCAGCAGCCAAGGGACGCCTAAGTACACTGAAGCTTTCTTT.

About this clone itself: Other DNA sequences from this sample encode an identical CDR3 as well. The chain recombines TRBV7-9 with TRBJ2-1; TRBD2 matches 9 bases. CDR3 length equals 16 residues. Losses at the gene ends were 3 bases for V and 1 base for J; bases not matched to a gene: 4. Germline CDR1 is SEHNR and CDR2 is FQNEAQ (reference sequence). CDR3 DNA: TGTGCCAGCAGCTTGGCCCTAGCGGGATCCTACAATGAGCAGTTCTTC. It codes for CASSLALAGSYNEQFF. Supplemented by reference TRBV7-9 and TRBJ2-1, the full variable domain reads DTGVSQNPRHKITKRGQNVTFRCDPISEHNRLYWYRQTLGQGPEFLTYFQNEAQLEKSRLLSDRFSAERPKGSFSTLEIQRTEQGDSAMYLCASSLALAGSYNEQFFGPGTRLTVL.

This chain's CDR3 is CASSKDKREFHEQYF. DNA for the CDR3: TGTGCCAGCAGCAAAGATAAGCGGGAGTTCCACGAGCAGTACTTC. The chain joins TRBV21-1 to TRBJ2-7; the D call in the table, TRBD2, was not verified against the DNA. TRBV21-1 is deemed a pseudogene. CDR3 length: 15 amino acids.

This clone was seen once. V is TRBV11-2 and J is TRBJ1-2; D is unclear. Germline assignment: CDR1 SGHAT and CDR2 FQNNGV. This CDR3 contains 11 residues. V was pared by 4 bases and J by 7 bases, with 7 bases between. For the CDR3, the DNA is TGTGCCAGCAGCTCGGGTGGTGGCTACACCTTC. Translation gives CASSSGGGYTF.

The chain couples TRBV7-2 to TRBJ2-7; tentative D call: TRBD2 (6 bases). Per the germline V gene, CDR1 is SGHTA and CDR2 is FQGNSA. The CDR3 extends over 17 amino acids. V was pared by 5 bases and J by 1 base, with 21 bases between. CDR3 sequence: CASSRSLRDSYSYEQYF. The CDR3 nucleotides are TGTGCCAGCAGCCGAAGCCTCCGGGACTCCTATTCCTACGAGCAGTACTTC.

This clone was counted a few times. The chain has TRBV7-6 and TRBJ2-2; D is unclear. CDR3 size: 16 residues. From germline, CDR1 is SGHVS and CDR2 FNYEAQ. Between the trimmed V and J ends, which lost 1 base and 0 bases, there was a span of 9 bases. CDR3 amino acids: CASSLVGNANTGELFF. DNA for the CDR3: TGTGCCAGCAGCTTAGTCGGAAACGCGAACACCGGGGAGCTGTTTTTT.

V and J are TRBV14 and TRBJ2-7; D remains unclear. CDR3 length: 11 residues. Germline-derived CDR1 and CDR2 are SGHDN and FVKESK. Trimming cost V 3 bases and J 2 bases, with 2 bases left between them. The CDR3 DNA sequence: TGTGCCAGCAGCCATACCTACGAGCAGTACTTC. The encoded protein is CASSHTYEQYF.

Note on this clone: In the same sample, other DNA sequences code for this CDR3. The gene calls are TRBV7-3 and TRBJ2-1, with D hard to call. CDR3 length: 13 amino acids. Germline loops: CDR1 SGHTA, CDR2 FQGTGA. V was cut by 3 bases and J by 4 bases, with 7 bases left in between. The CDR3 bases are TGTGCCAGCAGCTTTTCAGGTTACAATGAGCAGTTCTTC. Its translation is CASSFSGYNEQFF.

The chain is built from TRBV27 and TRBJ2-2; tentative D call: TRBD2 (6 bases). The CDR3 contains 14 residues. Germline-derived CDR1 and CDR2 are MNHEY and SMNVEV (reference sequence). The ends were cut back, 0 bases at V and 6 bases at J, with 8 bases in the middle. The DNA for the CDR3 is TGTGCCAGCAGTTTATCGAGGAGGGCCGGGGAGCTGTTTTTT. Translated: CASSLSRRAGELFF.

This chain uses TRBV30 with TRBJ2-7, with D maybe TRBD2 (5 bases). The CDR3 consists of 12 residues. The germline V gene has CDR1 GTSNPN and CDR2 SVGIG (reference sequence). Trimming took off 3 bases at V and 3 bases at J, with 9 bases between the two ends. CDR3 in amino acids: CAWSARGYEQYF. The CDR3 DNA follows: TGTGCCTGGAGCGCACGGGGCTACGAGCAGTACTTC.

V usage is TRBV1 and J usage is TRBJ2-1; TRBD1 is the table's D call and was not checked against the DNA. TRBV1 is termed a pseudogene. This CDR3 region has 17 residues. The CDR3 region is CTSSHYRGKGWWNEQFF. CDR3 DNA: TGCACCAGCAGCCACTATAGGGGGAAAGGGTGGTGGAATGAGCAGTTCTTC.

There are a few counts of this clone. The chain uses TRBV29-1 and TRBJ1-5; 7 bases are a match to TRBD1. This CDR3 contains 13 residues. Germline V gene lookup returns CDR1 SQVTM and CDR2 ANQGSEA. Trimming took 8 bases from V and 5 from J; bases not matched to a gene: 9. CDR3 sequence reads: CSYQQGRDQPQHF. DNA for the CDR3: TGCAGCTACCAACAGGGGCGGGATCAGCCCCAGCATTTT.

Written as DNA, the CDR3 is TGTGCCAGCTCACCAACTAGCGGGAGTGATGAGCAGTTCTTC. Translated, it gives CASSPTSGSDEQFF. The rearrangement links TRBV18 to TRBJ2-1, with TRBD2 matching over 11 bases. Germline assignment: CDR1 KGHSH and CDR2 LQKENI. After removal of 2 bases from V and 8 bases from J, the junction contained 2 bases not matched to a gene. CDR3 size: 14 residues. The full variable domain, its missing parts supplied by reference TRBV18 and TRBJ2-1, is NAGVMQNPRHLVRRRGQEARLRCSPMKGHSHVYWYRQLPEEGLKFMVYLQKENIIDESGMPKERFSAEFPKEGPSILRIQQVVRGDSAAYFCASSPTSGSDEQFFGPGTRLTVL.

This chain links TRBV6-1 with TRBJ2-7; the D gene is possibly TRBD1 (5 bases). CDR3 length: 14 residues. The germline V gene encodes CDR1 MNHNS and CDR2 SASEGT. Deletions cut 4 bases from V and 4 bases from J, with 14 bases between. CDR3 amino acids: CASSGTFGNYEQYF. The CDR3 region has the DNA TGTGCCAGCAGTGGGACATTTGGGAATTACGAGCAGTACTTC.